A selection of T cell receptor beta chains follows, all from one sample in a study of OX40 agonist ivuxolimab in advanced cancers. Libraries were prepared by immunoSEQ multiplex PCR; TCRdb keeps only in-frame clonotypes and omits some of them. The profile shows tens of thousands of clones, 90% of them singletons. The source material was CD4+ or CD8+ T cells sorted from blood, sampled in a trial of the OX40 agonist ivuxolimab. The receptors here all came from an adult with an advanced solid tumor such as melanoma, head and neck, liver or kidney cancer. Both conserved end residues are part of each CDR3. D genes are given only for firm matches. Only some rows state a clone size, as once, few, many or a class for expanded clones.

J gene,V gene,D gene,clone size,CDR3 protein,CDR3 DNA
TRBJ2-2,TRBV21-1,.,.,CASSVLLAENTGELFF,TGTGCCAGCAGCGTCCTCCTAGCGGAGAACACCGGGGAGCTGTTTTTT
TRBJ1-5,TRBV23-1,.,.,CASSETQAVSGDQPQHF,TGCGCCAGCAGTGAAACGCAGGCGGTATCGGGGGATCAGCCCCAGCATTTT
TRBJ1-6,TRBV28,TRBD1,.,CASSPGQGNGPLHF,TGTGCCAGCAGTCCGGGACAGGGGAATGGACCCCTCCACTTT
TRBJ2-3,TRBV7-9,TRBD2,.,CASSLAGGPTDTQYF,TGTGCCAGCAGCTTGGCGGGAGGTCCCACAGATACGCAGTATTTT
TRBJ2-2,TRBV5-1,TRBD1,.,CASREGQGRTGELFF,TGCGCCAGCAGAGAAGGACAGGGGCGGACCGGGGAGCTGTTTTTT
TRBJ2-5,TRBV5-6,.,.,CASSLDQETQYF,TGTGCCAGCAGCTTGGACCAAGAGACCCAGTACTTC
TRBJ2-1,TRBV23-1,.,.,CASEGGNNEQFF,TGCGCCAGTGAGGGGGGGAACAATGAGCAGTTCTTC
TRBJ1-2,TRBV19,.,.,CASSIQLVATDIPYGYTF,TGTGCCAGTAGTATACAGCTGGTTGCGACAGACATCCCCTATGGCTACACCTTC
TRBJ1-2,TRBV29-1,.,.,CSVEDQGHGYTF,TGCAGCGTTGAAGATCAAGGGCATGGCTACACCTTC
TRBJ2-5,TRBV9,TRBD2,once,CASSVMGLGSETQYF,TGTGCCAGCAGCGTAATGGGACTAGGGTCGGAGACCCAGTACTTC
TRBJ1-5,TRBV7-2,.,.,CASSVVGGNNQPQHF,TGTGCCAGCAGCGTGGTGGGGGGAAACAATCAGCCCCAGCATTTT
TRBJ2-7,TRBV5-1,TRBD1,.,CASSRSGTGSGEQYF,TGCGCCAGCAGCCGATCCGGGACAGGGTCGGGCGAGCAGTACTTC
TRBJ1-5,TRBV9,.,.,CASSAMASGLQPQHF,TGTGCCAGCAGCGCTATGGCGTCTGGGCTACAGCCCCAGCATTTT
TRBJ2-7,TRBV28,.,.,CASSPPGSEYEQYF,TGTGCCAGCAGTCCCCCTGGGAGTGAGTACGAGCAGTACTTC
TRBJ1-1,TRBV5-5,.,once,CASSLLGSMNTEAFF,TGTGCCAGCAGCTTGTTGGGCAGTATGAACACTGAAGCTTTCTTT
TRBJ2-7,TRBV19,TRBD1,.,CASSHLDRASEQYF,TGTGCCAGTAGCCACCTCGACAGGGCGAGCGAGCAGTACTTC
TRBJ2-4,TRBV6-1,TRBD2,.,CASSGLGLAENIQYF,TGTGCCAGCAGTGGCCTAGGACTAGCGGAAAACATTCAGTACTTC
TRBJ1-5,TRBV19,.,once,CASSSNRADGQPQHF,TGTGCCAGTAGCTCTAATCGGGCCGATGGGCAGCCCCAGCATTTT
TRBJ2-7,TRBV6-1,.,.,CASCIGGASYEQYF,TGTGCCAGCTGTATAGGGGGGGCCTCCTACGAGCAGTACTTC
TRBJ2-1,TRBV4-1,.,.,CASSQGQVYNEQFF,TGCGCCAGCAGCCAAGGCCAGGTCTACAATGAGCAGTTCTTC
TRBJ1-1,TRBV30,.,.,CAWSVLRLSEAFF,TGTGCCTGGAGTGTACTTCGGCTGAGTGAAGCTTTCTTT
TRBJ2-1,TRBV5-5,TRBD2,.,CASSFRLAGYNEQFF,TGTGCCAGCAGCTTCAGACTAGCGGGTTACAATGAGCAGTTCTTC
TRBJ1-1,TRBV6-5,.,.,CASIPMGGMNTEAFF,TGTGCCAGCATCCCCATGGGGGGGATGAACACTGAAGCTTTCTTT
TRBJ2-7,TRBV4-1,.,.,CASSQVGGGSLSYEQYF,TGCGCCAGCAGCCAAGTTGGTGGGGGGTCCCTCTCCTACGAGCAGTACTTC
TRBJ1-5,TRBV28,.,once,CASRPRTAKGVYSNQPQHF,TGTGCCAGCAGACCGAGGACCGCCAAGGGGGTCTATAGCAATCAGCCCCAGCATTTT
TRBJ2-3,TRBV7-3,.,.,CASSLTGGRTDTQYF,TGTGCCAGCAGCTTAACGGGAGGAAGGACAGATACGCAGTATTTT
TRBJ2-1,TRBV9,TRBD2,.,CASSPRTSGTAPNEQFF,TGTGCCAGCAGCCCACGGACTAGCGGGACAGCCCCCAATGAGCAGTTCTTC
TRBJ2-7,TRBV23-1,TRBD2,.,CANTKREVTSYEQYF,TGCGCCAACACGAAGCGGGAGGTTACCTCCTACGAGCAGTACTTC
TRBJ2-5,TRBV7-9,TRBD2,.,CASSSLPLAGVRETQYF,TGTGCCAGCAGCTCCCTCCCACTAGCGGGAGTAAGAGAGACCCAGTACTTC
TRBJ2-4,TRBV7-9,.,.,CASSSTTNIQYF,TGTGCCAGCAGCTCGACAACAAACATTCAGTACTTC
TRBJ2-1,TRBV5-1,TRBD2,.,CASTLAGGLEEQFF,TGCGCCAGCACCTTAGCGGGAGGGTTAGAGGAGCAGTTCTTC
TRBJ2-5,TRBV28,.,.,CASRGGGGAGFVETQYF,TGTGCCAGCAGGGGGGGAGGGGGCGCCGGGTTTGTGGAGACCCAGTACTTC
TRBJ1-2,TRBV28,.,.,CASSFLGIQGYTF,TGTGCCAGCAGTTTCTTAGGGATTCAAGGCTACACCTTC
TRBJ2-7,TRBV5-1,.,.,CASSLVEGSTYEQYF,TGCGCCAGCAGCTTGGTAGAGGGGTCGACCTACGAGCAGTACTTC
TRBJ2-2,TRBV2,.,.,CASSETLMVGELFF,TGTGCCAGCAGTGAAACGCTTATGGTCGGGGAGCTGTTTTTT
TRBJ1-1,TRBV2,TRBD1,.,CASSNRGLLLGAFF,TGTGCCAGCAGCAACAGGGGGCTCCTATTGGGCGCTTTCTTT
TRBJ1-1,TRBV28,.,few,CASSFLDSPSNTEAFF,TGTGCCAGCAGTTTCCTGGACAGCCCATCGAACACTGAAGCTTTCTTT
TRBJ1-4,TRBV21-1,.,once,CASSKSDRRRGWYEKLFF,TGTGCCAGCAGCAAAAGTGACCGTCGTCGGGGGTGGTATGAAAAACTGTTTTTT
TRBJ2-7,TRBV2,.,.,CASSLNSYEQYF,TGTGCCAGCAGCCTGAACAGCTACGAGCAGTACTTC
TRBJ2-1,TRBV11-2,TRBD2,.,CASSLAGENNEQFF,TGTGCCAGCAGCCTAGCGGGAGAGAACAATGAGCAGTTCTTC
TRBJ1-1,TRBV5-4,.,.,CASSKGAGDWAEAFF,TGTGCCAGCAGTAAAGGGGCAGGGGATTGGGCTGAAGCTTTCTTT
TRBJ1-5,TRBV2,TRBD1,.,CASSFAGTGGGQPQHF,TGTGCCAGCAGTTTCGCCGGGACAGGGGGCGGTCAGCCCCAGCATTTT